The clone carrying this T cell receptor beta chain was seen a single time. Its antigen is as yet unknown. V shed 7 bases and J 5 bases; nucleotides not matched to a gene: 6. Germline CDR1 reads SNHLY; CDR2 reads FYNNEI. The CDR3 has 13 residues. These data are taken from a study of human T cells and chemical hapten exposure. Study-wide context: Subjects had 2% DPC placed on 2 cm by 2 cm of upper inner arm skin for sensitization. General study findings and limits: Significantly more large CDR3 similarity clusters were formed by expanded TCRs than by controls.

TCRdb re-derived calls from the RACE reads in MiXCR, one entry per CDR3 protein. The sample lists roughly 190,000 distinct CDR3 sequences; about a fifth were seen once. Time point in this sample: patch test 1, 2 weeks after DPC sensitization. Treatment in this sample: therapeutic diphenylcyclopropenone sensitization with weekly scalp DPC. The source was whole blood, collected in connection with sensitization to the hapten diphenylcyclopropenone (DPC). The chain uses TRBV2 and TRBJ2-7; TRBD2 matches at 9 bases. This TCR came from a woman aged 45-65 years with alopecia areata. Some clones in this sample may be carry-over from other donors' samples. The CDR3 coding sequence is TGTGCCAGCAACAAGCGGGAGGTAGACGAGCAGTACTTC. Translated, it gives CASNKREVDEQYF.